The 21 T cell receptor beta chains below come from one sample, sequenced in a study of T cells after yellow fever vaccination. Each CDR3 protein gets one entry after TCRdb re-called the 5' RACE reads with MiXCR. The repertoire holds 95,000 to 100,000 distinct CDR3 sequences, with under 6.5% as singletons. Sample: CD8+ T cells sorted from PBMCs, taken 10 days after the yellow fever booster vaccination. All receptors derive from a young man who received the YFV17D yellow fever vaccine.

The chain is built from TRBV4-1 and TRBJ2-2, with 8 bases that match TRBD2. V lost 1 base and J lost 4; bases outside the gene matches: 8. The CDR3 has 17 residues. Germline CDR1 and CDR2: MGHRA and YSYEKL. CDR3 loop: CASSQAGGGPSTGELFF. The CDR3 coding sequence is TGCGCCAGCAGCCAAGCCGGGGGGGGGCCTAGCACCGGGGAGCTGTTTTTT.

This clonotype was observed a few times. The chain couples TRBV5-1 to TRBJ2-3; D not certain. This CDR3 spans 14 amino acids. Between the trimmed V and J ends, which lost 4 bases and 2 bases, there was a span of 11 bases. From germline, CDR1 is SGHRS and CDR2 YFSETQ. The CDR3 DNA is TGCGCCAGCAGCGCAACAGCGACCACAGATACGCAGTATTTT. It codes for CASSATATTDTQYF.

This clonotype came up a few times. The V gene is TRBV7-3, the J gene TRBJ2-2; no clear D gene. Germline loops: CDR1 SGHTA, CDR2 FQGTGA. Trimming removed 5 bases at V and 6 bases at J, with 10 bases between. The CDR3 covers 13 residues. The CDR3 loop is CASSPIGPGELFF. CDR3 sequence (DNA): TGTGCCAGCAGCCCCATCGGCCCCGGGGAGCTGTTTTTT.

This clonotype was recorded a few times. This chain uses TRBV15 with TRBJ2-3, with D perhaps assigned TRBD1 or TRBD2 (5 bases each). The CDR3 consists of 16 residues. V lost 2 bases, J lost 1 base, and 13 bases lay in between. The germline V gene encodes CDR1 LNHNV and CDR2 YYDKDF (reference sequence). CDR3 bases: TGTGCCACCAGCAGATACGGGGCATCTGGCACAGATACGCAGTATTTT. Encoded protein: CATSRYGASGTDTQYF. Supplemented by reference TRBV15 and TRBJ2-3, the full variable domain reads DAMVIQNPRYQVTQFGKPVTLSCSQTLNHNVMYWYQQKSSQAPKLLFHYYDKDFNNEADTPDNFQSRRPNTSFCFLDIRSPGLGDTAMYLCATSRYGASGTDTQYFGPGTRLTVL.

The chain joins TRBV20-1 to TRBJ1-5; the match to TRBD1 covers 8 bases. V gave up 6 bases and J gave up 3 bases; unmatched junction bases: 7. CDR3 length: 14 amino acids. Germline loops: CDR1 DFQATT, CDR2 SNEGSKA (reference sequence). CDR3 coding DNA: TGCAGTGCCGCTGGGACAGGTAACAATCAGCCCCAGCATTTT. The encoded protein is CSAAGTGNNQPQHF.

The CDR3 here is CASSLAGNNEKLFF. In DNA form, the CDR3 reads TGTGCCAGCAGCTTAGCGGGAAACAATGAAAAACTGTTTTTT. The chain combines TRBV7-9 with TRBJ1-4; D remains unclear. V lost 0 bases, J lost 5 bases, and 7 bases lay in between. In germline, CDR1 is SEHNR, CDR2 FQNEAQ (reference sequence). CDR3 length equals 14 residues.

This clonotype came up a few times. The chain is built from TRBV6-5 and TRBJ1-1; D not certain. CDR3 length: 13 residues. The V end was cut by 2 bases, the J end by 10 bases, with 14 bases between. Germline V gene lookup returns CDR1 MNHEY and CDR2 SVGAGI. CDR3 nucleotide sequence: TGTGCCAGCAGTTACCCTTCCATCGGAGGAGCTTTCTTT. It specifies CASSYPSIGGAFF.

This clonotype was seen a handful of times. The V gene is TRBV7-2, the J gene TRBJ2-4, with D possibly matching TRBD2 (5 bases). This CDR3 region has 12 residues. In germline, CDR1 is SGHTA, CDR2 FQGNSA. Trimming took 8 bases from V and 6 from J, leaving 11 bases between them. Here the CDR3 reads CASSMAGNIQYF. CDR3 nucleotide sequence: TGTGCCAGCTCTATGGCGGGAAACATTCAGTACTTC.

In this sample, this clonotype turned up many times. CDR3 DNA sequence: TGTGCCAGCAGTCCCTTTCAAGGTTACCAAGAGACCCAGTACTTC. Its protein product is CASSPFQGYQETQYF. This sequence joins TRBV5-6 and TRBJ2-5; D ambiguous. CDR1 and CDR2 from the germline V gene are SGHDT and YYEEEE. The V and J ends lost 5 bases and 0 bases respectively, with 14 bases between them. The CDR3 extends over 15 amino acids.

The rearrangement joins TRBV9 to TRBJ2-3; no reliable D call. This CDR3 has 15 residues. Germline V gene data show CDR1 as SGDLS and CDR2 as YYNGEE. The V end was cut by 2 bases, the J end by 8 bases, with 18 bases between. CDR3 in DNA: TGTGCCAGCAGCGTGGCTGACCCCGGCGTGGGTACGCAGTATTTT. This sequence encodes CASSVADPGVGTQYF.

CDR3 bases: TGTGCCAGCAGACGGACCGGGGTCGTTGGAAACACCATATATTTT. Amino acids: CASRRTGVVGNTIYF. The chain uses TRBV6-5 and TRBJ1-3; the D is unclear. This CDR3 is 15 amino acids long. The V gene lost 6 bases and the J gene lost 3 bases, with 15 bases spanning the gap. From germline, CDR1 is MNHEY and CDR2 SVGAGI.

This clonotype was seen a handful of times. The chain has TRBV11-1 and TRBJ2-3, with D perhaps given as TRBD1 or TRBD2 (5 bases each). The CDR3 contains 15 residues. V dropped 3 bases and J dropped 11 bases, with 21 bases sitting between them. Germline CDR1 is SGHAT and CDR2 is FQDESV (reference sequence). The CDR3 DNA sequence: TGTGCCAGCAGCTTGGACGGGGCCCCGGCACGTGAGCAGTATTTT. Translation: CASSLDGAPAREQYF.

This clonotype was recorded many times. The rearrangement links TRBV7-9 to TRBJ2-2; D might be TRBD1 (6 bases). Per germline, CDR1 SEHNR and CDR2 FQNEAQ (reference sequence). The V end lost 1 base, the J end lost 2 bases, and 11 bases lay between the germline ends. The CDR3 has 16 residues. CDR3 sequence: CASSLGPGDNTGELFF. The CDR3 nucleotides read TGTGCCAGCAGCTTAGGTCCAGGGGACAACACCGGGGAGCTGTTTTTT. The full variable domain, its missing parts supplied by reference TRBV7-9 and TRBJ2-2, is DTGVSQNPRHKITKRGQNVTFRCDPISEHNRLYWYRQTLGQGPEFLTYFQNEAQLEKSRLLSDRFSAERPKGSFSTLEIQRTEQGDSAMYLCASSLGPGDNTGELFFGEGSRLTVL.

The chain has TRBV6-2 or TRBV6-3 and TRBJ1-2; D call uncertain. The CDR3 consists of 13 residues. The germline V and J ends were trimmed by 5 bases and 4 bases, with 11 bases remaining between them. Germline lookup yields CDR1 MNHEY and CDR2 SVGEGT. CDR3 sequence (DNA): TGTGCCAGCAGTCACCAAACAACCTATGGCTACACCTTC. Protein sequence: CASSHQTTYGYTF.

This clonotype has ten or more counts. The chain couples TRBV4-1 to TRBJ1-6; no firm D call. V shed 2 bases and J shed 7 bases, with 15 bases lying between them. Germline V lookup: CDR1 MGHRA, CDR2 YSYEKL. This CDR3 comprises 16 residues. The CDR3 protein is CASSQPATSGNSPLHF. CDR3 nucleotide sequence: TGCGCCAGCAGCCAACCGGCCACCTCCGGGAATTCACCCCTCCACTTT.

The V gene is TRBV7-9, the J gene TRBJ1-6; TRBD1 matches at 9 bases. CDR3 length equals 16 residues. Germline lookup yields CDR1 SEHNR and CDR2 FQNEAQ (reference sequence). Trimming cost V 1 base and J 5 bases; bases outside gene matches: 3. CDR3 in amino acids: CASSLVRTGDNSPLHF. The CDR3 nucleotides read TGTGCCAGCAGCTTAGTTCGGACAGGGGATAATTCACCCCTCCACTTT.

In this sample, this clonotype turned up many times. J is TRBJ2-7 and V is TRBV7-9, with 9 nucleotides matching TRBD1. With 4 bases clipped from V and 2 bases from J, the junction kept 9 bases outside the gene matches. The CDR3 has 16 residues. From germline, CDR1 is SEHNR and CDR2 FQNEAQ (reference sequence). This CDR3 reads CASSYTGTGTTYEQYV. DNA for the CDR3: TGTGCCAGCAGCTACACCGGGACAGGGACTACCTACGAGCAGTACGTC.

CDR3 loop: CASSQDQLTLEANVLTF. The CDR3 nucleotides read TGTGCCAGCAGCCAAGATCAATTGACGCTCGAGGCCAACGTCCTGACTTTC. The gene calls are TRBV4-2 and TRBJ2-6; D not certain. Trimming shortened V by 0 bases and J by 6 bases, and 15 bases separated the two germline ends. There are 17 residues in the CDR3. CDR1 LGHNA and CDR2 YNFKEQ come from the germline V gene.

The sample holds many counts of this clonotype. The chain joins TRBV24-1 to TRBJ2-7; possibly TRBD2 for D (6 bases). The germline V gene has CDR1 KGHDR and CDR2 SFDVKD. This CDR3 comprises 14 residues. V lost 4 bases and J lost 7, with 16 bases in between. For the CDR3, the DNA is TGTGCCACCAGTGACTCCGGGACTCCGGGGGAGCAGTACTTC. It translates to CATSDSGTPGEQYF.

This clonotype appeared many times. CDR3: CASSHVMGVYADTQYF. The DNA for the CDR3 is TGCGCCAGCAGCCATGTCATGGGGGTTTATGCAGATACGCAGTATTTT. The chain is built from TRBV4-3 and TRBJ2-3; D could derive from TRBD1 or TRBD2 (5 bases each). V lost 3 bases and J lost 4, with 17 bases in between. CDR3 size: 16 residues. In germline, CDR1 is LGHNA, CDR2 YSLEER.

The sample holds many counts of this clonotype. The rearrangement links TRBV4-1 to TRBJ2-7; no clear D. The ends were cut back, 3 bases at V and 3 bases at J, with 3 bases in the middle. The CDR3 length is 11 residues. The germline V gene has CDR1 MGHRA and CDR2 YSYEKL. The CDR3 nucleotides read TGCGCCAGCAGCCAGAACTACGAGCAGTACTTC. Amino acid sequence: CASSQNYEQYF.